This entry features one T cell receptor beta chain sequence. This clone's antigen is unknown. The sample holds no much larger clone one base away, and base qualities are not on file. CDR1 and CDR2 were assigned from the germline V gene (reference sequence) as LGHDT and YNNKEL. The junction shows trimming of 1 base on V and 6 bases on J, and the gene matches do not reach 5 bases of it. From the cysteine through the phenylalanine, the CDR3 covers 15 amino acids. Only CDR3 DNA remains: 45 bases, in frame from the first base. Whole blood was collected in K2EDTA tubes by collaborating institutions according to the institutions' own protocols. For TCRbeta analysis, collaborators shipped samples as frozen whole blood, isolated PBMCs, or DNA extracted from either of those sample types. The immunoSEQ Assay, a bias-controlled multiplex PCR, was used to amplify TCRbeta CDR3 regions from genomic DNA. In the authors' own workflow: The number of nucleated cells in each sample was estimated from the amplification of reference gene primers within the assay. Sequence reads were collapsed and filtered to measure the absolute abundance of every unique TCRbeta CDR3 rearrangement. Productive Simpson clonality was computed per sample as the square root of Simpson's diversity index over productive rearrangements. The clones in this table, taken by TCRdb from immuneACCESS, are in-frame only. Not every clone is retained; where verified, under half of the shortfall comes from an unresolved V gene, and the cause of the rest is unknown. The V and J calls and clone size were taken over from that table, and D and trimming were inferred from the DNA. This sample holds around 100,000 clones; around four fifths were observed only once. In total, the top ten clones hold roughly 31% of the sample.

This entry comes from a study of blood T cell repertoires in COVID-19 (dated by TCRdb to about 2020). For the wider study: The collaborator samples originated in the United States, Italy and Spain and spanned the acute and convalescent phases of COVID-19. The material from the prospective study consisted of cDNA or gDNA derived from T cells, B-cell-depleted T cells, or PBMCs. The dataset comprised deeply sampled blood TCRbeta repertoires from subjects exposed to, actively infected with, or recovered from COVID-19. The repertoires were released in a freely available public database intended as a resource for research on the immune response to SARS-CoV-2. The samples were drawn from the first 160 participants of the ongoing ImmuneRACE study and from 950 to 1,500 subjects provided by 6 global collaborators. The sample metadata nearly always contained a de-identified subject ID, COVID-19 status, age in years and sex. HLA class I and class II types, where available, came from metadata supplied by the sample provider rather than from assay-based typing. The study at large found these results: How much clinical and demographic metadata was included differed by source and by participant, and the metadata was provided uncurated.

The sequence links TRBV3-1 (or the pseudogene TRBV3-2) to TRBJ2-1, with TRBD2 matching 8 junction bases. The sequenced sample consisted of peripheral blood. The source of this sequence is a man between 70 and 80 years old with active or convalescent COVID-19. The CDR3 region: CASSQVLGGVNEQFF. Read as DNA, the sequence is TGTGCCAGCAGCCAAGTCCTCGGGGGGGTCAATGAGCAGTTCTTC.